The 32 T cell receptor beta chains below come from one sample, sequenced in a study of CD4+ T cells in melanoma. TCRdb's table, derived via immunoSEQ multiplex PCR, lists solely in-frame clones and lacks some. The sample includes some 19,000 clones, around 80% seen only once; the top ten take 9.7%. These receptors all come from a human donor with melanoma.

This chain links TRBV9 with TRBJ2-7; 7 bases fit TRBD1. From germline, CDR1 is SGDLS and CDR2 YYNGEE. CDR3 length equals 15 residues. With 3 bases clipped from V and 4 bases from J, the junction kept 10 bases outside the gene matches. The CDR3 is CASSAPPGGGYEQYF. The CDR3 DNA reads TGTGCCAGCAGCGCCCCTCCAGGGGGTGGGTACGAGCAGTACTTC. The variable domain in full, with the rest retrieved from reference TRBV9 and TRBJ2-7, is DSGVTQTPKHLITATGQRVTLRCSPRSGDLSVYWYQQSLDQGLQFLIQYYNGEERAKGNILERFSAQQFPDLHSELNLSSLELGDSALYFCASSAPPGGGYEQYFGPGTRLTVT.

This chain links TRBV18 with TRBJ1-1; D remains ambiguous. This CDR3 region has 13 residues. Per germline, CDR1 KGHSH and CDR2 LQKENI. Trimming removed 3 bases at V and 0 bases at J, with 5 bases between. The CDR3 loop reads CASSPGVNTEAFF. CDR3 bases: TGTGCCAGCTCACCTGGGGTGAACACTGAAGCTTTCTTT.

The chain joins TRBV5-1 to TRBJ1-2; 9 bases fit TRBD1. From germline, CDR1 is SGHRS and CDR2 YFSETQ. The CDR3 has 15 residues. Trimming took 2 bases from V and 8 from J; bases not matched to a gene: 10. The CDR3 region is CASSFWSGTGMGYTF. CDR3 bases: TGCGCCAGCAGCTTTTGGTCAGGGACAGGGATGGGCTACACCTTC.

This chain uses TRBV5-1 with TRBJ2-7, with D perhaps being TRBD1 or TRBD2 (6 bases each). Trimming removed 3 bases from V and 1 base from J, with 11 bases in between. From germline, CDR1 is SGHRS and CDR2 YFSETQ. CDR3 size: 14 residues. DNA of the CDR3: TGCGCCAGCAGCTCCCGAGGGGGGTCCTACGAGCAGTACTTC. Translating gives CASSSRGGSYEQYF.

This clone occurred once. The chain is built from TRBV6-1 and TRBJ2-1; TRBD2 agrees at 7 bases. This CDR3 spans 13 amino acids. The trim removed 8 bases at V and 8 bases at J, leaving 9 bases unmatched. Germline V gives CDR1 MNHNS, CDR2 SASEGT. The CDR3 sequence is CASLRWGGDEQFF. The CDR3 DNA reads TGTGCCAGCCTTAGATGGGGGGGAGATGAGCAGTTCTTC.

The chain recombines TRBV5-6 with TRBJ1-1, with 7 bases identical to TRBD1. The ends lost 0 bases at V and 5 bases at J; junction bases unmatched: 10. Germline V gene sequence: CDR1 SGHDT, CDR2 YYEEEE. The CDR3 consists of 16 residues. The CDR3 region is CASSLVGGRGLTEAFF. Here the CDR3 DNA reads TGTGCCAGCAGCTTGGTAGGGGGCCGCGGTTTAACTGAAGCTTTCTTT.

The genes are TRBV7-2 and TRBJ1-5; possible D gene TRBD1, 5 bases. The CDR3 runs 13 residues. Trimming shortened V by 3 bases and J by 7 bases, and 10 bases separated the two germline ends. Germline V gene data show CDR1 as SGHTA and CDR2 as FQGNSA. The CDR3 protein is CASSFGAHQPQHF. The CDR3 DNA reads as TGTGCCAGCAGCTTCGGGGCGCACCAGCCCCAGCATTTT. Complete variable domain (other parts from reference TRBV7-2 and TRBJ1-5): GAGVSQSPSNKVTEKGKDVELRCDPISGHTALYWYRQSLGQGLEFLIYFQGNSAPDKSGLPSDRFSAERTGGSVSTLTIQRTQQEDSAVYLCASSFGAHQPQHFGDGTRLSIL.

This sequence joins TRBV5-5 and TRBJ1-1; 10 bases map to TRBD1. CDR1 is SGHKS, CDR2 YYEKEE, per germline (reference sequence). The ends lost 5 bases at V and 5 bases at J; junction bases unmatched: 6. This CDR3 is 14 amino acids long. The CDR3 nucleotides read TGTGCCAGCAGATATGACAGGGGGCGAACTGAAGCTTTCTTT. As protein: CASRYDRGRTEAFF.

This clone was found once. The V call is TRBV7-9, the J call TRBJ1-6, with unresolved D. CDR3 size: 15 residues. Germline V CDR1 and CDR2: SEHNR, FQNEAQ (reference sequence). V was cut by 7 bases and J by 7 bases, with 17 bases left in between. This CDR3 reads CASTRGSLANSPLHF. In DNA form, the CDR3 reads TGTGCCAGCACCCGAGGGTCCTTAGCCAATTCACCCCTCCACTTT.

The chain has TRBV5-6 and TRBJ2-7; tentatively, D is TRBD1 (5 bases). Trimming took off 6 bases at V and 0 bases at J, with 7 bases between the two ends. The CDR3 consists of 12 residues. Germline assignment: CDR1 SGHDT and CDR2 YYEEEE. Here the CDR3 reads CASTDSSYEQYF. For the CDR3, the DNA is TGTGCCAGCACCGACAGCTCCTACGAGCAGTACTTC.

V gene TRBV5-1 combines with J gene TRBJ2-3, with a possible D match to TRBD1 (6 bases). The CDR3 extends over 14 amino acids. V dropped 4 bases and J dropped 4 bases, with 13 bases sitting between them. In germline, CDR1 is SGHRS, CDR2 YFSETQ. The CDR3 DNA reads as TGCGCCAGCAGCCAGGACAGAAGGGCAGATACGCAGTATTTT. It translates to CASSQDRRADTQYF.

The chain combines TRBV30 with TRBJ2-4; 7 bases agree with TRBD1. The CDR3 runs to 13 residues. The ends lost 4 bases at V and 3 bases at J; junction bases unmatched: 3. CDR1 is GTSNPN and CDR2 is SVGIG in the germline V gene (reference sequence). The DNA of the CDR3 is TGTGCCTGGACGGGACAGAGCAAAAACATTCAGTACTTC. Protein product: CAWTGQSKNIQYF. Full variable domain (rest looked up from reference TRBV30 and TRBJ2-4): SQTIHQWPATLVQPVGSPLSLECTVEGTSNPNLYWYRQAAGRGLQLLFYSVGIGQISSEVPQNLSASRPQDRQFILSSKKLLLSDSGFYLCAWTGQSKNIQYFGAGTRLSVL.

The genes are TRBV23-1 and TRBJ1-5; no firm D call. TRBV23-1 is an ORF, with its function uncertain. The CDR3 consists of 17 residues. The ends were cut back, 6 bases at V and 1 base at J, with 19 bases in the middle. The DNA for the CDR3 is TGCGCCAGCAGGGCATCTGCCACCATAGGAAGCAATCAGCCCCAGCATTTT. Residues: CASRASATIGSNQPQHF.

This clone was picked up one time. The V gene is TRBV19, the J gene TRBJ1-1; no reliable D call. Germline lookup yields CDR1 LNHDA and CDR2 SQIVND (reference sequence). The CDR3 spans 15 residues. V was clipped by 2 bases and J by 3 bases, with 13 bases between them. In DNA form, the CDR3 reads TGTGCCAGTAGTATATTTGGAGGTACCTACACTGAAGCTTTCTTT. Amino acid sequence: CASSIFGGTYTEAFF.

The CDR3 DNA follows: TGTGCCAGCGGCACAGGACGGGACGAAAAACTGTTTTTT. It yields the protein CASGTGRDEKLFF. This chain uses TRBV2 with TRBJ1-4; D is perhaps TRBD1 (5 bases). Germline-derived CDR1 and CDR2 are SNHLY and FYNNEI. V was clipped by 8 bases and J by 8 bases, with 15 bases between them. CDR3 length: 13 residues.

CDR3 region: CASSWRGANTGELFF. In nucleotides, the CDR3 is TGTGCCAGCAGCTGGAGGGGGGCTAACACCGGGGAGCTGTTTTTT. The genes are TRBV11-1 and TRBJ2-2; D may correspond to TRBD1 or TRBD2 (6 bases each). V gave up 4 bases and J gave up 2 bases, with 11 bases separating them. In germline, CDR1 is SGHAT, CDR2 FQDESV (reference sequence). The CDR3 loop spans 15 amino acids.

This chain joins TRBV2 and TRBJ1-4, with no clear D. Trimming cost V 3 bases and J 0 bases, with 14 bases left between them. Looked up from germline, CDR1 is SNHLY and CDR2 is FYNNEI. The CDR3 contains 17 residues. CDR3 loop: CASSDWAGLATNEKLFF. DNA of the CDR3: TGTGCCAGCAGTGATTGGGCAGGCCTTGCAACTAATGAAAAACTGTTTTTT.

This sequence joins TRBV27 and TRBJ1-6, with TRBD1 matching over 7 bases. CDR1 is MNHEY, CDR2 SMNVEV, per germline (reference sequence). This CDR3 contains 17 residues. J gave up 0 bases and V 7 bases, and 9 bases lay outside the gene matches. This chain's CDR3 is CASNPTRDSSYNSPLHF. CDR3 DNA: TGTGCCAGCAATCCCACAAGGGACAGCTCCTATAATTCACCCCTCCACTTT.

This sequence joins TRBV5-1 and TRBJ2-5; D call uncertain. The V gene lost 4 bases and the J gene lost 1 base, with 11 bases spanning the gap. The CDR3 has 14 residues. Germline V gene lookup returns CDR1 SGHRS and CDR2 YFSETQ. The CDR3 protein is CASSQTLGQETQYF. Here the CDR3 DNA reads TGCGCCAGCAGCCAAACACTCGGCCAAGAGACCCAGTACTTC.

The rearrangement joins TRBV7-9 to TRBJ2-1; the D gene is possibly TRBD2 (6 bases). Germline CDR1 is SEHNR and CDR2 is FQNEAQ (reference sequence). V shed 3 bases and J shed 4 bases, with 13 bases lying between them. CDR3 length: 15 amino acids. CDR3 nucleotide sequence: TGTGCCAGCAGCTTGGACGGGGGTTGGTACAATGAGCAGTTCTTC. Its protein product is CASSLDGGWYNEQFF.

The chain carries TRBV5-1 and TRBJ1-1, with 9 bases aligning to TRBD1. Germline V gene data show CDR1 as SGHRS and CDR2 as YFSETQ. This CDR3 region has 17 residues. The junction had 14 bases not matched to a gene; V was cut back by 4 bases and J by 4 bases. The CDR3 loop reads CASSPGQGNSIGTEAFF. The CDR3 DNA reads TGCGCCAGCAGCCCGGGACAGGGAAATTCGATAGGCACTGAAGCTTTCTTT.

The chain has TRBV14 and TRBJ2-5; 9 nucleotides agree with TRBD1. Looked up from germline, CDR1 is SGHDN and CDR2 is FVKESK. V lost 2 bases and J lost 1; bases outside the gene matches: 5. The CDR3 covers 16 residues. The CDR3 region is CASSQPDRGSQETQYF. As DNA, the CDR3 is TGTGCCAGCAGCCAACCGGACAGGGGCTCCCAAGAGACCCAGTACTTC.

The genes are TRBV6-4 and TRBJ2-3; D remains unclear. The germline V and J ends were trimmed by 2 bases and 0 bases, with 6 bases remaining between them. This CDR3 comprises 14 residues. Per germline, CDR1 MRHNA and CDR2 SNTAGT. CDR3 nucleotides: TGTGCCAGCAGTGACGTCCCTAGCACAGATACGCAGTATTTT. Encoded protein: CASSDVPSTDTQYF.

The gene calls are TRBV7-9 and TRBJ2-7; no clear D. The V end was cut by 5 bases, the J end by 2 bases, with 10 bases between. The V gene's germline CDR1 is SEHNR and CDR2 FQNEAQ (reference sequence). This CDR3 has 13 amino acids. Here the CDR3 DNA reads TGTGCCAGCAGCCAAGCTCCGACCTACGAGCAGTACTTC. It specifies CASSQAPTYEQYF.

The chain couples TRBV28 to TRBJ1-6; unclear D gene. This CDR3 spans 14 amino acids. CDR1 and CDR2 (germline): MDHEN, SYDVKM. The V end was cut by 3 bases, the J end by 6 bases, with 9 bases between. In DNA form, the CDR3 reads TGTGCCAGCAGTTTGGTCCATCGTAATTCACCCCTCCACTTT. This translates into CASSLVHRNSPLHF. Using reference TRBV28 and TRBJ1-6 for the parts outside the CDR3, the full variable domain is DVKVTQSSRYLVKRTGEKVFLECVQDMDHENMFWYRQDPGLGLRLIYFSYDVKMKEKGDIPEGYSVSREKKERFSLILESASTNQTSMYLCASSLVHRNSPLHFGNGTRLTVT.

This clone occurred a few times. V and J are TRBV7-6 and TRBJ2-2; 10 bases fit TRBD2. Germline V gene data show CDR1 as SGHVS and CDR2 as FNYEAQ. Trimming removed 7 bases from V and 2 bases from J; junction bases left unmatched: 7. CDR3 length equals 16 residues. The CDR3 sequence: CASTRSGGLNTGELFF. Here the CDR3 DNA reads TGTGCCAGCACCCGTAGCGGGGGGCTAAACACCGGGGAGCTGTTTTTT.

V is TRBV28 and J is TRBJ1-2, with 8 nucleotides matching TRBD1. The V and J ends lost 6 bases and 4 bases, in that order; junction bases with no gene match: 4. Germline values: CDR1 MDHEN, CDR2 SYDVKM. CDR3 length: 13 amino acids. In DNA, the CDR3 is TGTGCCAGCAGAATTGACAGGGGCTATGGCTACACCTTC. This translates into CASRIDRGYGYTF.

V is TRBV4-2 and J is TRBJ1-4; D unresolved. Trimming left V 0 bases short and J 6 bases short, with 14 bases between. The CDR3 runs to 16 residues. Germline CDR1 is LGHNA and CDR2 is YNFKEQ. The CDR3 region has the DNA TGTGCCAGCAGCCAAGAAAGAGGGAGTGGGGATGAAAAACTGTTTTTT. It codes for CASSQERGSGDEKLFF.

The rearrangement joins TRBV6-4 to TRBJ2-2; D might be TRBD1 (5 bases). The length of the CDR3 is 12 residues. Germline-derived CDR1 and CDR2 are MRHNA and SNTAGT. V was clipped by 6 bases and J by 6 bases, with 8 bases between them. For the CDR3, the DNA is TGTGCCAGCAGGGGGCTGGCCGGGGAGCTGTTTTTT. Translating gives CASRGLAGELFF.

The J gene is TRBJ2-1, the V gene TRBV18; a possible D gene is TRBD2 (5 bases). The V end was cut by 1 base, the J end by 1 base, with 8 bases between. The length of the CDR3 is 15 residues. Germline V lookup: CDR1 KGHSH, CDR2 LQKENI. Here the CDR3 reads CASSPREGSYNEQFF. CDR3 nucleotides: TGTGCCAGCTCACCACGAGAGGGTTCCTACAATGAGCAGTTCTTC.

V and J are TRBV5-6 and TRBJ2-5; maybe TRBD2 (6 bases). The end of the DNA aligns better with TRBJ2-7, so the J call may be wrong. The germline V gene has CDR1 SGHDT and CDR2 YYEEEE. The length of the CDR3 is 14 residues. This chain's CDR3 is CASSAGPLGYEQYF. For the CDR3, the DNA is TGTGCCAGCAGCGCGGGACCGCTCGGGTACGAGCAGTACTTC.

The chain is built from TRBV5-1 and TRBJ2-3, with TRBD2 identical over 11 bases. The V gene's germline CDR1 is SGHRS and CDR2 YFSETQ. The V gene end was trimmed by 4 bases and the J gene end by 2 bases; junction bases not matched to a gene: 6. The CDR3 has 16 amino acids. The DNA for the CDR3 is TGCGCCAGCAGCCAGCCTAGCGGGGGGCACACAGATACGCAGTATTTT. This translates into CASSQPSGGHTDTQYF.